Sequencing of this TCR beta chain was carried out in a study of cytomegalovirus exposure and HLA in healthy donors. Both 60 Vbeta primers and 13 Jbeta primers went into the PCR. Assay: immunoSEQ multiplex PCR; the TCRdb copy retains only in-frame clones and omits some. The table lists 170,000 or so clones, around four fifths of them singletons. This CDR3 is built from 14 residues. V was pared by 5 bases and J by 3 bases, with 13 bases between. CDR1 and CDR2 from the germline V gene are KGHSH and LQKENI. On this clone itself: Antigen specificity is unknown.

Broader study findings: Sequencing artifact likely explains a cluster of highly shared sequence variants. Common viral pathogens seemed, in a later analysis, to connect with several of the most significant clusters.

The receptor was derived from a man aged 50 to 59 in good health and CMV-seronegative. V gene TRBV18 combines with J gene TRBJ1-1; D is perhaps TRBD1 (6 bases). Sequencing input: PBMCs. The CDR3 loop is CASSLQGGDTEAFF. CDR3 in DNA: TGTGCCAGCTCATTACAGGGTGGGGACACTGAAGCTTTCTTT.